This T cell receptor (beta chain) was sequenced for a study of T cells in Graves' hyperthyroidism and ophthalmopathy. Findings and caveats of the study: In simple terms, a model built on 13 V-J features told ophthalmopathy apart from stable hyperthyroidism.

Comment on this clonotype: The antigen is not known.

The V end lost 7 bases, the J end lost 4 bases, and 16 bases lay between the germline ends. Germline-derived CDR1 and CDR2 are MDHEN and SYDVKM. The CDR3 runs to 14 residues. The CDR3 regions of TCR beta were amplified from RNA transcripts. The study used the HTBI primer set for a first-round RT-PCR of the TCR CDR3. Using its own MiXCR run on the multiplex PCR reads, TCRdb lists one record per CDR3 protein. The table has a few hundred thousand distinct CDR3 sequences, around 25% seen once; the top ten hold 73%. Calling Graves' hyperthyroidism stable meant ophthalmopathy did not progress within 18 months. Patients having uncontrolled infection, another autoimmune disease, pregnancy or lactation were not included. Out of over 7.5 ml of fresh peripheral blood came the PBMCs.

The V and J genes are TRBV28 and TRBJ1-1; D is undetermined. The sequence was obtained from a man aged 45 to 65 with Graves' hyperthyroidism. Material: blood. The CDR3 DNA follows: TGTGCCAGCATATTTTCCTCGGAAAGCACTGAAGCTTTCTTT. It specifies CASIFSSESTEAFF.